Presented here are 15 T cell receptor beta chains from one specimen sequenced in a study of blood T cell repertoires in COVID-19. Generated by immunoSEQ multiplex PCR, the TCRdb table keeps only in-frame clones and is missing some. This table has more than 130,000 clones, approximately 80% appearing once. The source material was peripheral blood. These receptors were taken from a woman of 80 years or more in a cohort sampled during active or convalescent COVID-19.

V gene TRBV5-1 combines with J gene TRBJ1-4; 7 bases align to TRBD1. Per germline, CDR1 SGHRS and CDR2 YFSETQ. The CDR3 runs 15 residues. Losses at the gene ends were 0 bases for V and 10 bases for J; bases not matched to a gene: 9. CDR3 DNA: TGCGCCAGCAGCTTGGACACAGGGGAGTACGGAAAACTGTTTTTT. It translates to CASSLDTGEYGKLFF.

CDR3 sequence reads: CASSSAQKSTGELFF. The CDR3 DNA follows: TGCGCCAGCAGCTCCGCTCAGAAGTCCACCGGGGAGCTGTTTTTT. The chain combines TRBV5-1 with TRBJ2-2; D is uncertain. V was clipped by 3 bases and J by 4 bases, with 13 bases between them. The CDR3 covers 15 residues. Germline V CDR1 and CDR2: SGHRS, YFSETQ.

The chain couples TRBV18 to TRBJ2-7, with 10 bases identical to TRBD1. The V gene's germline CDR1 is KGHSH and CDR2 LQKENI. Trimming at V came to 6 bases and at J to 3 bases, leaving 8 bases not matched to a gene. This CDR3 is 15 amino acids long. In DNA, the CDR3 is TGTGCCAGCTCCCCCGGGGGGACAGGGGTCTACGAGCAGTACTTC. As protein: CASSPGGTGVYEQYF.

The gene calls are TRBV4-1 and TRBJ2-4, with 7 bases identical to TRBD1. Germline trimming cut 0 bases from V and 0 bases from J; bases unmatched to any gene: 14. The CDR3 is made up of 20 amino acids. Per the germline V gene, CDR1 is MGHRA and CDR2 is YSYEKL. The CDR3 nucleotides read TGCGCCAGCAGCCAAGATTCGACAGGGAAGGGTCCGCTAGCCAAAAACATTCAGTACTTC. Residues: CASSQDSTGKGPLAKNIQYF.

The CDR3 reads CASSARFSGGGSYEQYF. The CDR3 DNA is TGTGCCAGCAGCGCCCGGTTTAGCGGGGGGGGCTCCTACGAGCAGTACTTC. V gene TRBV3-1 (or the pseudogene TRBV3-2) combines with J gene TRBJ2-7, with TRBD2 matching over 11 bases. Looked up from germline, CDR1 is LGHDT and CDR2 is YNNKEL (reference sequence). With V trimmed by 5 bases and J by 0 bases, 9 bases remained unmatched. The CDR3 totals 17 residues.

V and J are TRBV7-9 and TRBJ1-6; 7 bases fit TRBD1. CDR3 size: 15 residues. Germline V gives CDR1 SEHNR, CDR2 FQNEAQ (reference sequence). J lost 7 bases, V lost 3 bases, and 6 bases had no gene match. DNA for the CDR3: TGTGCCAGCAGCTTTCACAGGGGTATCAATTCACCCCTCCACTTT. Translated, it gives CASSFHRGINSPLHF.

The V and J genes are TRBV7-2 and TRBJ1-4; D remains ambiguous. The CDR3 contains 14 residues. CDR1 and CDR2 from the germline V gene are SGHTA and FQGNSA. The V gene lost 2 bases and the J gene lost 4 bases, with 8 bases spanning the gap. CDR3 DNA sequence: TGTGCCAGCAGCTTAAAGCACGGTAATGAAAAACTGTTTTTT. It is translated as CASSLKHGNEKLFF.

Remarks on this clone: One junction end disagrees with the germline gene, perhaps due to a read error. The V and J genes are TRBV11-1 and TRBJ1-1; possible D gene TRBD1, 6 bases. The CDR3 spans 14 residues. In germline, CDR1 is SGHAT, CDR2 FQDESV (reference sequence). The CDR3 coding sequence is TGTGCCAGCAGCCTAGCACAGGGTTTAACTGAAGCTTTCTTT. It specifies CASSLAQGLTEAFF.

The genes are TRBV7-2 and TRBJ1-5, with D possibly TRBD1 on 6 matching bases. Germline assignment: CDR1 SGHTA and CDR2 FQGNSA. V lost 5 bases to trimming and J lost 2 bases, with 16 bases between them. The CDR3 runs to 16 residues. The CDR3 DNA follows: TGTGCCAGCAGCCAAGGGGGACCCAGCGGCAATCAGCCCCAGCATTTT. Translating gives CASSQGGPSGNQPQHF. The full variable domain, completed using reference TRBV7-2 and TRBJ1-5, is GAGVSQSPSNKVTEKGKDVELRCDPISGHTALYWYRQSLGQGLEFLIYFQGNSAPDKSGLPSDRFSAERTGGSVSTLTIQRTQQEDSAVYLCASSQGGPSGNQPQHFGDGTRLSIL.

This chain uses TRBV4-2 with TRBJ2-1; 8 bases are a match to TRBD1. The CDR3 is 16 amino acids. Germline values: CDR1 LGHNA, CDR2 YNFKEQ. With V trimmed by 0 bases and J by 5 bases, 6 bases remained unmatched. The CDR3 sequence is CASSQDWAGGHNEQFF. The CDR3, as DNA: TGTGCCAGCAGCCAAGATTGGGCAGGGGGCCACAATGAGCAGTTCTTC.

This clone was seen once. The chain has TRBV6-5 and TRBJ2-7, with 7 bases identical to TRBD1. V lost 5 bases and J lost 5; bases outside the gene matches: 12. The CDR3 has 15 amino acids. Germline lookup yields CDR1 MNHEY and CDR2 SVGAGI. The CDR3 region is CASSHPGQRSHEQYF. Written as DNA, the CDR3 is TGTGCCAGCAGTCATCCGGGACAGCGATCACACGAGCAGTACTTC.

This chain joins TRBV7-2 and TRBJ1-6, with D unresolved. CDR3 length equals 15 residues. Germline CDR1 and CDR2: SGHTA and FQGNSA. Between the trimmed V and J ends, which lost 2 bases and 6 bases, there was a span of 11 bases. The CDR3 reads CASSLLAGGNSPLHF. The CDR3 nucleotides are TGTGCCAGCAGCTTACTGGCAGGAGGTAATTCACCCCTCCACTTT.

The V and J genes are TRBV3-1 (or the pseudogene TRBV3-2) and TRBJ1-3, with a tentative D call TRBD1 (5 bases). CDR1 is LGHDT and CDR2 is YNNKEL in the germline V gene (reference sequence). The CDR3 runs to 16 residues. Trimming removed 3 bases at V and 0 bases at J, with 12 bases between. The CDR3 sequence: CASSHPLDSSGNTIYF. The CDR3 DNA reads as TGTGCCAGCAGCCATCCATTAGACAGCTCTGGAAACACCATATATTTT.

The rearrangement links TRBV4-1 to TRBJ2-5, with 9 bases matching TRBD2. The CDR3 has 18 residues. J was trimmed by 1 base and V by 4 bases; bases with no gene match: 13. Germline V gene lookup returns CDR1 MGHRA and CDR2 YSYEKL. CDR3 DNA sequence: TGCGCCAGCAGCCTTGCGGTTTTTGGAGCGGGGGGCCAAGAGACCCAGTACTTC. It yields the protein CASSLAVFGAGGQETQYF.

The gene calls are TRBV3-1 (or the pseudogene TRBV3-2) and TRBJ1-3; D is unresolved. CDR1 and CDR2 (germline): LGHDT, YNNKEL (reference sequence). Trimming removed 1 base at V and 4 bases at J, with 11 bases between. This CDR3 comprises 15 residues. This CDR3 reads CASSQVSGIGNTIYF. CDR3 DNA sequence: TGTGCCAGCAGCCAAGTATCCGGTATCGGAAACACCATATATTTT.